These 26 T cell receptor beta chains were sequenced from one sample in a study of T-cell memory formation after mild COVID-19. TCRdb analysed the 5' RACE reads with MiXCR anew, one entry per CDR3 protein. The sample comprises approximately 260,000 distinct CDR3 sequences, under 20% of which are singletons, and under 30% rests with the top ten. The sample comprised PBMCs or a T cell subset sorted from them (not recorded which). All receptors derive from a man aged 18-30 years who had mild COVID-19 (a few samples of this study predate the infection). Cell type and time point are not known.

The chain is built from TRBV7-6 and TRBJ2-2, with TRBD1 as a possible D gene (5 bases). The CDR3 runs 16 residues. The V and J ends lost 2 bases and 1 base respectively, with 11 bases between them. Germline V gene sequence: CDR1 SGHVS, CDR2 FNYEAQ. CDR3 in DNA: TGTGCCAGCAGCTTAATGGCAGGGTGGAACACCGGGGAGCTGTTTTTT. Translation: CASSLMAGWNTGELFF.

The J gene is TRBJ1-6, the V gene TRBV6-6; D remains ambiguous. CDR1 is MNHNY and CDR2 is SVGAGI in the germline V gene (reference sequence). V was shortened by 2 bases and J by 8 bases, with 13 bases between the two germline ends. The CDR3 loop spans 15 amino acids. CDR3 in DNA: TGTGCCAGCAGTTACAGGACGGCTAGTTATTCACCCCTCCACTTT. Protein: CASSYRTASYSPLHF.

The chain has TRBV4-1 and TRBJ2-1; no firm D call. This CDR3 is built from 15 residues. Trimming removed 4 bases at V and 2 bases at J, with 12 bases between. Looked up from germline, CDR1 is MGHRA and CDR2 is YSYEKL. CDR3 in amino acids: CASSRGPTAYNEQFF. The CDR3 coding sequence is TGCGCCAGCAGCCGCGGACCTACCGCCTACAATGAGCAGTTCTTC.

For the CDR3, the DNA is TGTGCCAGCAGTTTAGACCGGCACACTGAGCAGTTCTTC. This sequence encodes CASSLDRHTEQFF. The V gene is TRBV12-3 or TRBV12-4, the J gene TRBJ2-1; no clear D. The CDR3 runs to 13 residues. The germline V and J ends were trimmed by 1 base and 9 bases, with 10 bases remaining between them.

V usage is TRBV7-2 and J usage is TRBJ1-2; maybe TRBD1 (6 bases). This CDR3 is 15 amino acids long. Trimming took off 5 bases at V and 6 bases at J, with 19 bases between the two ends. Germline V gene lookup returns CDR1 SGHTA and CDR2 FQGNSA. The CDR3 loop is CASSRTGLSENGYTF. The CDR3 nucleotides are TGTGCCAGCAGCCGTACAGGGCTCTCAGAGAATGGCTACACCTTC.

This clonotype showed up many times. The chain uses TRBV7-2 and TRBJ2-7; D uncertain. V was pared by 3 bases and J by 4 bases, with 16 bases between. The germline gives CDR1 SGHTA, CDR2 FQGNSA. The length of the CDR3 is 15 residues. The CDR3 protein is CASSFSPEKGYEQYF. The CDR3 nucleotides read TGTGCCAGCAGCTTTAGTCCCGAGAAAGGGTACGAGCAGTACTTC.

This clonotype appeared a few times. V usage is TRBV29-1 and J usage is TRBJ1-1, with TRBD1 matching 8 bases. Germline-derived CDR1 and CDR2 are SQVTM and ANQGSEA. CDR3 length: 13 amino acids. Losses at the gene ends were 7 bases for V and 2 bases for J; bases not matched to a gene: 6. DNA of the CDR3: TGCAGCGGACTGACAGGGGAAAACACTGAAGCTTTCTTT. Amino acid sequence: CSGLTGENTEAFF.

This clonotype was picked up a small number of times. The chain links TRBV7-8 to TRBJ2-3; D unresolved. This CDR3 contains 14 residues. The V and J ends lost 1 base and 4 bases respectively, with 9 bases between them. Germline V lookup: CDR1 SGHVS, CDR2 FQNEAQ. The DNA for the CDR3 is TGTGCCAGCAGCTTAGTAGACGCCCCAGATACGCAGTATTTT. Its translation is CASSLVDAPDTQYF.

The chain's CDR3 is CASSLRASGGATDTQYF. CDR3 DNA sequence: TGCGCCAGCAGCTTGAGGGCTAGCGGGGGGGCGACAGATACGCAGTATTTT. J is TRBJ2-3 and V is TRBV5-1, with 12 bases matching TRBD2. The ends lost 1 base at V and 3 bases at J; junction bases unmatched: 6. The V gene's germline CDR1 is SGHRS and CDR2 YFSETQ. CDR3 length equals 17 residues.

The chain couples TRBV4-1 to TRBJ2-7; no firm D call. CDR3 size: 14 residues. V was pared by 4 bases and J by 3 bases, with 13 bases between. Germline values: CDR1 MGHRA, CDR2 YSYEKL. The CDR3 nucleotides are TGCGCCAGCAGCCGAGAGATGACGGGCTACGAGCAGTACTTC. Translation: CASSREMTGYEQYF.

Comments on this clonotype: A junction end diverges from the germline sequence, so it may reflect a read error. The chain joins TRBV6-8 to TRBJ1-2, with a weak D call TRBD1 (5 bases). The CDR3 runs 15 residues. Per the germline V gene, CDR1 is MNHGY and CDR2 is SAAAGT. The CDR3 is CASNTLGGTNDGYTF. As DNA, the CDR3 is TGTGCCAGCAATACCCTGGGAGGGACTAACGATGGCTACACCTTC.

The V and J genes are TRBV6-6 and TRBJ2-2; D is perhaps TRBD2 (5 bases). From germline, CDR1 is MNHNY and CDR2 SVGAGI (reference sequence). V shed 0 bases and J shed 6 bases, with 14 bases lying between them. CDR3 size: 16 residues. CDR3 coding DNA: TGTGCCAGCAGTTACTCGATCGGGGTTCGAGCCGGGGAGCTGTTTTTT. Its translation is CASSYSIGVRAGELFF.

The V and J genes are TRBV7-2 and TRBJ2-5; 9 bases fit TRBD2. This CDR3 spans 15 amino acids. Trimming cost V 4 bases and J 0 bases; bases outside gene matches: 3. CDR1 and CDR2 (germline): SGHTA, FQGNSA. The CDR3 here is CASSSGTSHQETQYF. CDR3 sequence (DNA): TGTGCCAGCAGCTCAGGGACTAGCCACCAAGAGACCCAGTACTTC.

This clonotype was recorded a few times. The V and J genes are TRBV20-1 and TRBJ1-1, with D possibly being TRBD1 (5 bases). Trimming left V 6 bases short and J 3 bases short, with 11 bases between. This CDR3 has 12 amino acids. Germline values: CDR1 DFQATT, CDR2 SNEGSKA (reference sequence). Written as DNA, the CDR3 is TGCAGTGCCAAACGGGGGGACACTGAAGCTTTCTTT. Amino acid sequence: CSAKRGDTEAFF.

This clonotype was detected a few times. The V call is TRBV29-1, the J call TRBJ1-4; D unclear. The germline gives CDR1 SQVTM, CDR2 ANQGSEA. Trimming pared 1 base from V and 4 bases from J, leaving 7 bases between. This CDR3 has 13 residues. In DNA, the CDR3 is TGCAGCGTTGAAGGGGAAGGTAATGAAAAACTGTTTTTT. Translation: CSVEGEGNEKLFF.

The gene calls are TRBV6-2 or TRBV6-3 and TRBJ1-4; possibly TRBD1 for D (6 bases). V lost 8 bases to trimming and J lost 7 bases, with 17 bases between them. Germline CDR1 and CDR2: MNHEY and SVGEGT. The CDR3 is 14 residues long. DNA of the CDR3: TGTGCCAGCGGTACCGGGACAACGGGTGAAAAACTGTTTTTT. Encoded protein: CASGTGTTGEKLFF.

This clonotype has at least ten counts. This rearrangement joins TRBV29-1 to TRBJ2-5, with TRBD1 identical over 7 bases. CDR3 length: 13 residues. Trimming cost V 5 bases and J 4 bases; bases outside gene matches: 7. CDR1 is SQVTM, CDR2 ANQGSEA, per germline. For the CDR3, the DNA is TGCAGCGTTCCCGGGACAGTAACAGAGACCCAGTACTTC. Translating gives CSVPGTVTETQYF.

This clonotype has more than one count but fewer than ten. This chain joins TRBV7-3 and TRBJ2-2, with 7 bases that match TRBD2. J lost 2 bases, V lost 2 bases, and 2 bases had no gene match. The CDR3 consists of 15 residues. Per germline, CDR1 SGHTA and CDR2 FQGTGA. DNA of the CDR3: TGTGCCAGCAGCTTAGGGGGGGTTAACACCGGGGAGCTGTTTTTT. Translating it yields CASSLGGVNTGELFF.

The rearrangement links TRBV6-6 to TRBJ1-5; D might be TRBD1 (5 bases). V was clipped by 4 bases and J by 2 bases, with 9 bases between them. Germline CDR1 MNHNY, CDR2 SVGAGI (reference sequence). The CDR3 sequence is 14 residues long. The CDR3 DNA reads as TGTGCCAGCAGTTTCAGGGTACGCAATCAGCCCCAGCATTTT. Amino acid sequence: CASSFRVRNQPQHF.

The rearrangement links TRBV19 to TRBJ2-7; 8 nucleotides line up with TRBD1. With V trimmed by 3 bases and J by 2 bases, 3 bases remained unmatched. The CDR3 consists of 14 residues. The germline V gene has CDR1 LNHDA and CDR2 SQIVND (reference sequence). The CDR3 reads CASSISQGAYEQYF. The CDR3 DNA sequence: TGTGCCAGTAGTATCTCACAGGGGGCCTACGAGCAGTACTTC.

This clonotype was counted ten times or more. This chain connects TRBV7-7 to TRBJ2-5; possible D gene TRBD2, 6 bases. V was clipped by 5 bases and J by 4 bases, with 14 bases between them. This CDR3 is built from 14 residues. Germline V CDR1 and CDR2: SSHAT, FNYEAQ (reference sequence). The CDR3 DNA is TGTGCCAGCAGCCCTACTAGCACTGGAGAGACCCAGTACTTC. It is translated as CASSPTSTGETQYF. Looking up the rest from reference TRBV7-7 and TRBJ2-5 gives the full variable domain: GAGVSQSPRYKVTKRGQDVTLRCDPISSHATLYWYQQALGQGPEFLTYFNYEAQPDKSGLPSDRFSAERPEGSISTLTIQRTEQRDSAMYRCASSPTSTGETQYFGPGTRLLVL.

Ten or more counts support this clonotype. CDR3 loop: CASSWEGGYEQYF. CDR3 sequence (DNA): TGTGCCAGCAGTTGGGAAGGGGGCTACGAGCAGTACTTC. The J gene is TRBJ2-7, the V gene TRBV12-3 or TRBV12-4, with D possibly TRBD1 on 6 matching bases. This CDR3 has 13 amino acids. V gave up 4 bases and J gave up 3 bases, with 10 bases separating them.

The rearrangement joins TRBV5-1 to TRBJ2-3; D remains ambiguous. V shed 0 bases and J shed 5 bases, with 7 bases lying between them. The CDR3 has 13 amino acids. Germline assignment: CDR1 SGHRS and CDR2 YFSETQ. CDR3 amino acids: CASSLDSVDTQYF. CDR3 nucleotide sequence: TGCGCCAGCAGCTTGGACAGCGTAGATACGCAGTATTTT.

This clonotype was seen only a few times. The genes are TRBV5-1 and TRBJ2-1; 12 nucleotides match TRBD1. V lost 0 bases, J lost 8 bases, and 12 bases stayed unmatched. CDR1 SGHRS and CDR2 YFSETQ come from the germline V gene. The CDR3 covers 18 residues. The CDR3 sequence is CASSLAVAGQGALYEQFF. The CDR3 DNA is TGCGCCAGCAGCTTGGCCGTTGCGGGACAGGGGGCCCTGTATGAGCAGTTCTTC.

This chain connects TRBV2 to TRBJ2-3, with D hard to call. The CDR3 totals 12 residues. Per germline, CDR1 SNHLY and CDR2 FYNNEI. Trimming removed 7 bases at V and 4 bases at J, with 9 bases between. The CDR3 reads CASIPIADTQYF. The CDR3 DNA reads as TGTGCCAGCATTCCGATAGCAGATACGCAGTATTTT.

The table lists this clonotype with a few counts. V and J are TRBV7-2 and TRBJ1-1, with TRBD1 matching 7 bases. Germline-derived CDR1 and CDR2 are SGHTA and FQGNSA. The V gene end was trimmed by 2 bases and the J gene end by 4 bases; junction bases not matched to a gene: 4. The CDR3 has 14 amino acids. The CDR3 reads CASSLQGVGTEAFF. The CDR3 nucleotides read TGTGCCAGCAGCTTACAGGGGGTGGGCACTGAAGCTTTCTTT.